The 10 T cell receptor beta chains in this list originate from one sample, sequenced in a study of cytomegalovirus exposure and HLA in healthy donors. Both 60 Vbeta primers and 13 Jbeta primers went into the PCR. TCRdb keeps only in-frame clones here, not all; method: immunoSEQ multiplex PCR. The table records under 200,000 clones, approximately 80% of them present only once. The sample comprised PBMCs. These receptor sequences come from a man aged 45-60 years in good health and CMV-seropositive.

The chain links TRBV6-5 to TRBJ1-2, with D tentatively TRBD1 (6 bases). The CDR3 runs 13 residues. CDR1 MNHEY and CDR2 SVGAGI come from the germline V gene. Trimming took 3 bases from V and 5 from J, leaving 10 bases between them. The CDR3 loop is CASSYLQGYGYTF. CDR3 coding DNA: TGTGCCAGCAGTTATTTACAGGGTTATGGCTACACCTTC.

This chain links TRBV5-1 with TRBJ2-2, with D possibly matching TRBD2 (6 bases). Germline values: CDR1 SGHRS, CDR2 YFSETQ. The CDR3 is made up of 16 amino acids. The ends were cut back, 4 bases at V and 6 bases at J, with 19 bases in the middle. CDR3 protein: CASSESSGGDPGELFF. The CDR3 DNA follows: TGCGCCAGCAGCGAGTCCTCCGGGGGTGATCCCGGGGAGCTGTTTTTT.

The table lists this clone with a count of one. Other DNA sequences within the sample encode an identical CDR3. The chain recombines TRBV27 with TRBJ1-3; no firm D call. CDR1 is MNHEY and CDR2 is SMNVEV in the germline V gene (reference sequence). V was shortened by 2 bases and J by 0 bases, with 5 bases between the two germline ends. CDR3 length: 14 residues. The CDR3 loop reads CASSLRGSGNTIYF. The CDR3 region has the DNA TGTGCCAGCAGTTTAAGAGGCTCTGGAAACACCATATATTTT.

This chain connects TRBV7-9 to TRBJ2-7, with D perhaps matching TRBD2 (6 bases). CDR1 and CDR2 from the germline V gene are SEHNR and FQNEAQ (reference sequence). The CDR3 is 13 amino acids. V lost 5 bases, J lost 4 bases, and 12 bases lay in between. Here the CDR3 reads CASSPGGVYEQYF. The CDR3 coding sequence is TGTGCCAGCAGCCCCGGAGGGGTGTACGAGCAGTACTTC.

The chain is built from TRBV7-2 and TRBJ1-4; no firm D call. Between the trimmed V and J ends, which lost 3 bases and 7 bases, there was a span of 15 bases. The germline gives CDR1 SGHTA, CDR2 FQGNSA. The CDR3 sequence is 15 residues long. CDR3 protein: CASSLREKSGEKLFF. The CDR3 nucleotides are TGTGCCAGCAGCTTGAGGGAAAAGAGCGGTGAAAAACTGTTTTTT.

The DNA of the CDR3 is TGTGCCAGCAGCCCCGACAGGGCGGGGGCCAAAAACATTCAGTACTTC. Protein product: CASSPDRAGAKNIQYF. V usage is TRBV7-3 and J usage is TRBJ2-4; tentative D call: TRBD1 (7 bases). The germline V gene encodes CDR1 SGHTA and CDR2 FQGTGA. Trimming took 5 bases from V and 1 from J, leaving 15 bases between them. This CDR3 has 16 amino acids.

This clone was detected only a few times. The J gene is TRBJ2-7, the V gene TRBV7-8; the D is unclear. Trimming removed 0 bases at V and 6 bases at J, with 6 bases between. The CDR3 is made up of 12 amino acids. The germline V gene encodes CDR1 SGHVS and CDR2 FQNEAQ. CDR3 nucleotide sequence: TGTGCCAGCAGCTTAGCGTTCGGCGAGCAGTACTTC. Translation: CASSLAFGEQYF.

The chain carries TRBV10-1 and TRBJ1-5; D might be TRBD1 (5 bases). This CDR3 spans 14 amino acids. V was shortened by 8 bases and J by 0 bases, with 11 bases between the two germline ends. Germline CDR1 and CDR2: WNHNN and SYGVQD (reference sequence). CDR3 nucleotides: TGCGCCAGCCTGGGGCAGAATAGCAATCAGCCCCAGCATTTT. Translated: CASLGQNSNQPQHF.

This chain connects TRBV7-2 to TRBJ2-1; maybe TRBD2 (7 bases). CDR1 and CDR2 from the germline V gene are SGHTA and FQGNSA. The CDR3 length is 16 residues. V lost 1 base and J lost 2, with 12 bases in between. The CDR3 DNA reads as TGTGCCAGCAGCTTAGTCCCCGGGGGGCCCTACAATGAGCAGTTCTTC. This sequence encodes CASSLVPGGPYNEQFF.

This chain links TRBV14 with TRBJ1-2; TRBD1 agrees at 11 bases. Looked up from germline, CDR1 is SGHDN and CDR2 is FVKESK. The CDR3 length is 15 residues. V dropped 0 bases and J dropped 6; count of bases not matched to a gene: 3. Here the CDR3 DNA reads TGTGCCAGCAGCCAAGAAGGACAGGGGGCAGATGGCTACACCTTC. Encoded protein: CASSQEGQGADGYTF.